This T cell receptor beta chain was identified in a study of T cell repertoires in cytomegalovirus infection. As for the study in general: Public TCR beta signature analysis indicated the presence of both CMV infection and matching HLA type.

This CDR3 is 13 amino acids long. Trimming pared 6 bases from V and 0 bases from J, leaving 6 bases between. This clonotype has only a few counts. No antigen is known for it. One entry per CDR3 protein, called by TCRdb with MiXCR from the reads. The table lists approximately 730,000 distinct CDR3 sequences, 29% of them singletons. Study-wide findings and caveats: Clonotype analysis showed dominance of the ex vivo response by HLA-C-restricted CMV-specific TCR beta clonotypes.

This chain joins TRBV12-3 or TRBV12-4 and TRBJ2-4; D might be TRBD2 (5 bases). The sample was cultured CD8+ T cells from PBMCs, taken from culture after CMV antigen stimulation. This TCR was recovered from a human donor in good health (CMV status not recorded). Some clones in this sample may be carry-over from other donors' samples. CDR3 amino acids: CASSGVAKNIQYF. CDR3 in DNA: TGTGCCAGCAGCGGGGTAGCCAAAAACATTCAGTACTTC.